The 28 T cell receptor beta chains below come from one sample, sequenced in a study of CD8+ T cells in alopecia areata. cDNA serving as the sequencing template came from extracted, reverse transcribed RNA. Only in-frame clones appear in the TCRdb table, and some are missing; sequencing was by immunoSEQ multiplex PCR. The sample carries 200,000 to 250,000 clones, roughly 57% recorded once. The starting material was CD4+ T cells sorted from blood, obtained at week 0. The receptors shown here come from a human donor with alopecia areata.

This chain connects TRBV29-1 to TRBJ1-1; no definite D call. The germline gives CDR1 SQVTM, CDR2 ANQGSEA. V lost 6 bases and J 2 bases, leaving 10 bases between the germline ends. CDR3 length equals 12 residues. The DNA for the CDR3 is TGCAGCGTCCGACACATTAACACTGAAGCTTTCTTT. Translating gives CSVRHINTEAFF.

J is TRBJ1-5 and V is TRBV7-2; D is unclear. The CDR3 is 14 residues long. V gave up 1 base and J gave up 0 bases, with 4 bases separating them. Germline-derived CDR1 and CDR2 are SGHTA and FQGNSA. CDR3 region: CASSLDTSNQPQHF. CDR3 in DNA: TGTGCCAGCAGCTTAGATACTAGCAATCAGCCCCAGCATTTT. The full variable domain, with the rest looked up from reference TRBV7-2 and TRBJ1-5, is GAGVSQSPSNKVTEKGKDVELRCDPISGHTALYWYRQSLGQGLEFLIYFQGNSAPDKSGLPSDRFSAERTGGSVSTLTIQRTQQEDSAVYLCASSLDTSNQPQHFGDGTRLSIL.

The V and J genes are TRBV6-5 and TRBJ2-7, with TRBD1 identical over 9 bases. Trimming cost V 4 bases and J 2 bases; bases outside gene matches: 6. CDR3 length: 15 residues. Germline CDR1 MNHEY, CDR2 SVGAGI. CDR3 in DNA: TGTGCCAGCAGTTTGGACAGGGGAGGGCCCTACGAGCAGTACTTC. Amino acids: CASSLDRGGPYEQYF.

CDR3 in amino acids: CACNGGSRISYNEQFF. DNA of the CDR3: TGTGCCTGTAATGGCGGGAGTAGGATCTCCTACAATGAGCAGTTCTTC. The rearrangement uses TRBV30 and TRBJ2-1, with 7 bases that match TRBD2. The junction had 11 bases not matched to a gene; V was cut back by 6 bases and J by 0 bases. CDR3 length: 16 residues. Germline CDR1 is GTSNPN and CDR2 is SVGIG (reference sequence).

This clone turned up a few times. The V and J genes are TRBV4-1 and TRBJ1-5, with a possible D match to TRBD1 (6 bases). The CDR3 length is 14 residues. The germline CDR1 and CDR2 sequences are MGHRA and YSYEKL. V was pared by 0 bases and J by 9 bases, with 12 bases between. The CDR3 region is CASSQDVGAWPQHF. For the CDR3, the DNA is TGCGCCAGCAGCCAAGATGTGGGGGCTTGGCCCCAGCATTTT.

This clone was seen a few times. For the CDR3, the DNA is TGTGCCAGCAGCCGGCGGGAGCTGAACACCGGGGAGCTGTTTTTT. This encodes CASSRRELNTGELFF. J is TRBJ2-2 and V is TRBV6-1, with TRBD2 identical over 7 bases. The V and J ends lost 6 bases and 1 base, in that order; junction bases with no gene match: 5. The germline CDR1 and CDR2 sequences are MNHNS and SASEGT. The CDR3 covers 15 residues.

This chain links TRBV7-3 with TRBJ2-1; 10 positions match TRBD1. In germline, CDR1 is SGHTA, CDR2 FQGTGA. This CDR3 spans 15 amino acids. J lost 6 bases, V lost 2 bases, and 4 bases had no gene match. The CDR3 sequence is CASSLGQGDLNEQFF. The CDR3 DNA sequence: TGTGCCAGCAGCTTAGGACAGGGGGATCTCAATGAGCAGTTCTTC.

V usage is TRBV27 and J usage is TRBJ1-6; TRBD1 agrees at 8 bases. CDR1 and CDR2 (germline): MNHEY, SMNVEV (reference sequence). The CDR3 has 14 amino acids. The V gene end was trimmed by 8 bases and the J gene end by 7 bases; junction bases not matched to a gene: 7. CDR3 sequence reads: CASGPDRVNSPLHF. CDR3 sequence (DNA): TGTGCCAGCGGCCCGGACAGGGTAAATTCACCCCTCCACTTT.

Only a few counts were recorded for this clone. This chain links TRBV4-1 with TRBJ2-1; 8 nucleotides align to TRBD2. In germline, CDR1 is MGHRA, CDR2 YSYEKL. This CDR3 has 17 amino acids. J was trimmed by 2 bases and V by 4 bases; bases with no gene match: 10. The CDR3 here is CASSLVGGRWAYNEQFF. In DNA form, the CDR3 reads TGCGCCAGCAGCCTTGTGGGCGGGAGGTGGGCCTACAATGAGCAGTTCTTC.

This chain's CDR3 is CASTFDRGLGSPLHF. In nucleotides, the CDR3 is TGTGCCAGCACCTTTGACAGGGGGCTGGGGTCACCCCTCCACTTT. V gene TRBV7-9 combines with J gene TRBJ1-6, with TRBD1 identical over 10 bases. The CDR3 consists of 15 residues. The germline V gene encodes CDR1 SEHNR and CDR2 FQNEAQ (reference sequence). V shed 7 bases, J shed 10 bases, and the junction held 10 bases outside the gene matches. The full variable domain, with the rest looked up from reference TRBV7-9 and TRBJ1-6, is DTGVSQNPRHKITKRGQNVTFRCDPISEHNRLYWYRQTLGQGPEFLTYFQNEAQLEKSRLLSDRFSAERPKGSFSTLEIQRTEQGDSAMYLCASTFDRGLGSPLHFGNGTRLTVT.

The chain recombines TRBV30 with TRBJ2-7, with TRBD2 matching 7 bases. Trimming cost V 3 bases and J 1 base; bases outside gene matches: 3. The CDR3 runs 13 residues. Germline CDR1 reads GTSNPN; CDR2 reads SVGIG (reference sequence). The CDR3 spells CAWRREASYEQYF. The CDR3 DNA is TGTGCCTGGAGACGGGAGGCGTCCTACGAGCAGTACTTC.

The CDR3 bases are TGTGCCAGGGGACTGGACACGGAGACCCAGTACTTC. This codes for CARGLDTETQYF. This chain connects TRBV27 to TRBJ2-5; possible D gene TRBD2, 6 bases. This CDR3 is built from 12 residues. Germline-derived CDR1 and CDR2 are MNHEY and SMNVEV (reference sequence). Trimming pared 9 bases from V and 5 bases from J, leaving 13 bases between.

The gene calls are TRBV7-3 and TRBJ2-1; TRBD2 agrees at 15 bases. CDR1 and CDR2 from the germline V gene are SGHTA and FQGTGA. This CDR3 contains 16 residues. V shed 4 bases, J shed 7 bases, and the junction held 5 bases outside the gene matches. CDR3 nucleotides: TGTGCCAGCAGCTCCGGGACTAGCGGGAGGACTAATGAGCAGTTCTTC. This encodes CASSSGTSGRTNEQFF. Supplemented by reference TRBV7-3 and TRBJ2-1, the full variable domain reads GAGVSQTPSNKVTEKGKYVELRCDPISGHTALYWYRQSLGQGPEFLIYFQGTGAADDSGLPNDRFFAVRPEGSVSTLKIQRTERGDSAVYLCASSSGTSGRTNEQFFGPGTRLTVL.

This clone was seen only a few times. V and J are TRBV7-6 and TRBJ2-7; D is ambiguous. CDR1 is SGHVS, CDR2 FNYEAQ, per germline. V lost 5 bases and J lost 6, with 23 bases in between. The CDR3 is 16 residues long. The chain's CDR3 is CASSPTPTGSLAEQYF. The CDR3 region has the DNA TGTGCCAGCAGCCCGACTCCCACCGGTTCTTTAGCCGAGCAGTACTTC.

About this clone itself: The same CDR3 can be traced to other DNA sequences in this sample. This chain joins TRBV4-1 and TRBJ1-1; TRBD1 might be the D (6 bases). This CDR3 region has 15 residues. With 2 bases removed from V and 4 bases from J, the gap between germline ends came to 14 bases. In germline, CDR1 is MGHRA, CDR2 YSYEKL. The CDR3 DNA follows: TGCGCCAGCAGCCAAAACACAGGGCTTAGCACTGAAGCTTTCTTT. It specifies CASSQNTGLSTEAFF.

This clone was picked up a small number of times. CDR3 sequence reads: CASSYEPGDTEAFF. The CDR3 DNA sequence: TGTGCCAGCAGTTATGAACCCGGGGACACTGAAGCTTTCTTT. The chain carries TRBV6-6 and TRBJ1-1; D call uncertain. The CDR3 is 14 amino acids. The V and J ends lost 3 bases and 3 bases respectively, with 11 bases between them. From germline, CDR1 is MNHNY and CDR2 SVGAGI (reference sequence).

This rearrangement joins TRBV29-1 to TRBJ1-4; 8 nucleotides align to TRBD1. V dropped 7 bases and J dropped 6; count of bases not matched to a gene: 10. CDR1 and CDR2 (germline): SQVTM, ANQGSEA. This CDR3 spans 14 amino acids. The CDR3 DNA is TGCAGCGCAGCGGACAGGGCCTCAGATGAAAAACTGTTTTTT. Protein sequence: CSAADRASDEKLFF.

The gene calls are TRBV7-2 and TRBJ2-2; 10 nucleotides align to TRBD2. Unmatched junction bases numbered 5, after V lost 1 base and J lost 6 bases. This CDR3 has 16 amino acids. From germline, CDR1 is SGHTA and CDR2 FQGNSA. CDR3 residues: CASSLGLAGVAGELFF. CDR3 in DNA: TGTGCCAGCAGCTTAGGGCTAGCGGGAGTCGCCGGGGAGCTGTTTTTT.

V is TRBV9 and J is TRBJ2-3, with D hard to call. This CDR3 has 13 amino acids. Germline assignment: CDR1 SGDLS and CDR2 YYNGEE. Trimming pared 2 bases from V and 4 bases from J, leaving 8 bases between. CDR3 bases: TGTGCCAGCAGCGTCGGGCCTTCAGATACGCAGTATTTT. As protein: CASSVGPSDTQYF.

The chain recombines TRBV6-1 with TRBJ1-2; 9 positions match TRBD1. The germline CDR1 and CDR2 sequences are MNHNS and SASEGT. The CDR3 contains 14 residues. After removal of 6 bases from V and 7 bases from J, the junction contained 9 bases not matched to a gene. CDR3 residues: CASSVGTGSFGYTF. The CDR3 DNA reads TGTGCCAGCAGCGTCGGGACAGGGTCTTTTGGCTACACCTTC.

The chain combines TRBV7-9 with TRBJ1-2, with 8 bases aligning to TRBD1. This CDR3 spans 19 amino acids. Germline V lookup: CDR1 SEHNR, CDR2 FQNEAQ (reference sequence). J was trimmed by 6 bases and V by 3 bases; bases with no gene match: 21. The CDR3 sequence is CASSFLRTGRSYSPHGYTF. CDR3 nucleotides: TGTGCCAGCAGCTTTCTCCGGACAGGGAGATCGTACAGCCCCCATGGCTACACCTTC. The full variable domain, its missing parts supplied by reference TRBV7-9 and TRBJ1-2, is DTGVSQNPRHKITKRGQNVTFRCDPISEHNRLYWYRQTLGQGPEFLTYFQNEAQLEKSRLLSDRFSAERPKGSFSTLEIQRTEQGDSAMYLCASSFLRTGRSYSPHGYTFGSGTRLTVV.

This clone is a singleton in its sample. The V call is TRBV9, the J call TRBJ1-2; weak D call: TRBD1 (6 bases). The CDR3 is made up of 14 amino acids. V was pared by 4 bases and J by 5 bases, with 15 bases between. Germline V gene sequence: CDR1 SGDLS, CDR2 YYNGEE. CDR3 loop: CASSQTPGEYGYTF. For the CDR3, the DNA is TGTGCCAGCAGCCAGACCCCAGGGGAATATGGCTACACCTTC.

The J gene is TRBJ1-6, the V gene TRBV5-1; D gene ambiguous. The CDR3 is 13 residues long. V shed 0 bases and J shed 7 bases, with 5 bases lying between them. Germline CDR1 and CDR2: SGHRS and YFSETQ. CDR3 coding DNA: TGCGCCAGCAGCTTGGACCTAAATTCACCCCTCCACTTT. Translated: CASSLDLNSPLHF.

This rearrangement joins TRBV27 to TRBJ2-2; a weak D match, TRBD1 (6 bases). Trimming shortened V by 6 bases and J by 6 bases, and 14 bases separated the two germline ends. This CDR3 spans 14 amino acids. CDR1 is MNHEY, CDR2 SMNVEV, per germline (reference sequence). The CDR3 DNA reads as TGTGCCAGCAGGCCACAGGGATGGTCCGGGGAGCTGTTTTTT. The encoded protein is CASRPQGWSGELFF.

V and J are TRBV7-8 and TRBJ1-5; maybe TRBD1 (5 bases). CDR1 is SGHVS, CDR2 FQNEAQ, per germline. V shed 5 bases and J shed 2 bases, with 13 bases lying between them. The length of the CDR3 is 15 residues. CDR3: CASSRQQGRNQPQHF. The CDR3 DNA reads TGTGCCAGCAGCCGGCAGCAGGGTCGCAATCAGCCCCAGCATTTT.

This clone was seen just once. The chain combines TRBV30 with TRBJ2-3, with 7 bases that match TRBD1. This CDR3 has 19 residues. Germline trimming cut 3 bases from V and 6 bases from J; bases unmatched to any gene: 24. Germline CDR1 reads GTSNPN; CDR2 reads SVGIG (reference sequence). CDR3 in DNA: TGTGCCTGGAGACCTAAGACAGGGATATCGTTTCGGCGGTGGGATACGCAGTATTTT. It is translated as CAWRPKTGISFRRWDTQYF.

The chain uses TRBV29-1 and TRBJ1-2; TRBD1 might be the D (5 bases). V gave up 0 bases and J gave up 6 bases, with 11 bases separating them. Germline V lookup: CDR1 SQVTM, CDR2 ANQGSEA. This CDR3 region has 13 residues. The CDR3 region has the DNA TGCAGCGTTGAAGATCTTAGCAGGGATGGCTACACCTTC. Encoded protein: CSVEDLSRDGYTF.

The CDR3 DNA sequence: TGTGCCAGCAGTGCAGGACAGACTAACTATGGCTACACCTTC. Residues: CASSAGQTNYGYTF. J is TRBJ1-2 and V is TRBV6-5, with a weak D call TRBD1 (6 bases). Germline assignment: CDR1 MNHEY and CDR2 SVGAGI. Trimming removed 5 bases from V and 0 bases from J, with 10 bases in between. The CDR3 covers 14 residues.